This T cell receptor beta chain was found in a study of blood T cell repertoires in COVID-19. About the study: Sites across the United States, Italy and Spain contributed samples from acute and convalescent COVID-19. PBMCs, B-cell-depleted T cells, or T cells provided the cDNA or gDNA that made up the material.

In terms of age and location, participants ranged from roughly 18 to 89 years and lived in about two dozen US areas. Cohorts were assigned according to the clinical history that participants reported. TCRdb's copy holds only in-frame clones and misses some; the assay was immunoSEQ multiplex PCR. The sample has hundreds of thousands of clones, roughly 87% seen once. The CDR3 is 14 residues long. With 4 bases removed from V and 3 bases from J, the gap between germline ends came to 12 bases. Germline CDR1 reads MDHEN; CDR2 reads SYDVKM. The source of this sequence is a woman in her twenties or thirties who had recovered from COVID-19. The sample comprised PBMCs or T cells enriched from blood (not recorded which). The V gene is TRBV28, the J gene TRBJ1-2; no definite D call. For the CDR3, the DNA is TGTGCCAGCAGTTCTTCTCGGGGTTACTATGGCTACACCTTC. Translated, it gives CASSSSRGYYGYTF.